This entry lists 30 T cell receptor beta chains sequenced from one sample in a study of tumor-infiltrating lymphocytes in oesophageal squamous cell carcinoma. TCRdb independently ran MiXCR on the PCR reads; one entry per CDR3 protein. The table has approximately 20,000 distinct CDR3 sequences, approximately 40% seen once. The material sequenced was blood. Receptors originate from a male donor with esophageal squamous cell carcinoma.

A few counts support this clonotype. The rearrangement links TRBV28 to TRBJ2-1, with TRBD2 identical over 14 bases. Near its end, the DNA agrees better with TRBJ2-7, so the J call may be wrong. CDR3 length equals 19 residues. Germline V gene sequence: CDR1 MDHEN, CDR2 SYDVKM. The CDR3 bases are TGTGCCAGCAGTTTTGAGATACCGGGACTAGCGGGAGAGACCTACGAGCAGTACTTC. Its protein product is CASSFEIPGLAGETYEQYF.

The V gene is TRBV7-2, the J gene TRBJ2-1, with D tentatively TRBD2 (6 bases). Germline assignment: CDR1 SGHTA and CDR2 FQGNSA. The CDR3 has 13 residues. Between the trimmed V and J ends, which lost 4 bases and 8 bases, there was a span of 12 bases. Here the CDR3 reads CASSSGVSHEQFF. DNA of the CDR3: TGTGCCAGCAGCTCGGGGGTTTCCCATGAGCAGTTCTTC.

This chain uses TRBV28 with TRBJ1-2; D uncertain. The V end lost 8 bases, the J end lost 3 bases, and 22 bases lay between the germline ends. The CDR3 is 16 residues long. The germline CDR1 and CDR2 sequences are MDHEN and SYDVKM. CDR3 sequence: CASAPTGVPPDYGYTF. The CDR3 region has the DNA TGTGCCAGCGCACCAACCGGGGTCCCCCCTGACTATGGCTACACCTTC.

This clonotype was counted at least ten times. V and J are TRBV6-6 and TRBJ1-4; D is uncertain. V lost 0 bases and J lost 3, with 14 bases in between. The CDR3 sequence is 17 residues long. CDR1 is MNHNY and CDR2 is SVGAGI in the germline V gene (reference sequence). The CDR3 loop is CASSYSTLRASNEKLFF. The CDR3 region has the DNA TGTGCCAGCAGTTACTCGACTCTACGAGCCTCTAATGAAAAACTGTTTTTT.

This chain uses TRBV14 with TRBJ2-3, with 11 positions matching TRBD2. With V trimmed by 3 bases and J by 3 bases, 2 bases remained unmatched. The CDR3 consists of 15 residues. Germline assignment: CDR1 SGHDN and CDR2 FVKESK. CDR3 in DNA: TGTGCCAGCAGCCAGACTAGCGGGACAACAGATACGCAGTATTTT. It specifies CASSQTSGTTDTQYF.

The table lists this clonotype with a few counts. The chain combines TRBV11-3 with TRBJ2-3; no definite D call. CDR3 size: 13 residues. Germline V gene data show CDR1 as SGHNT and CDR2 as YENEEA. With 1 base removed from V and 5 bases from J, the gap between germline ends came to 7 bases. CDR3 in amino acids: CASSLVGRDTQYF. The CDR3 DNA follows: TGTGCCAGCAGCTTAGTCGGAAGAGATACGCAGTATTTT.

The rearrangement uses TRBV25-1 and TRBJ2-5; no clear D gene. Deletions cut 5 bases from V and 5 bases from J, with 12 bases between. This CDR3 comprises 13 residues. Germline V gene sequence: CDR1 MGHDK, CDR2 SYGVNS. CDR3 coding DNA: TGTGCCAGCAGTTTACTCTCGGGCGAGACCCAGTACTTC. Translating it yields CASSLLSGETQYF.

By sample share, this clonotype is medium-sized. The rearrangement links TRBV12-3 or TRBV12-4 to TRBJ2-1, with a weak D call TRBD1 (5 bases). Trimming removed 2 bases from V and 7 bases from J, with 15 bases in between. The CDR3 has 15 amino acids. CDR3 nucleotide sequence: TGTGCCAGCAGTTTACAGGGTTGGGCAACAAATGAGCAGTTCTTC. This encodes CASSLQGWATNEQFF.

This clonotype was detected many times. This rearrangement joins TRBV6-1 to TRBJ2-1, with TRBD2 matching 7 bases. The J call is doubtful: the DNA matches TRBJ2-7 better. The CDR3 runs to 16 residues. CDR1 MNHNS and CDR2 SASEGT come from the germline V gene. This CDR3 reads CASSSRLANSYNEQYF. The CDR3 DNA follows: TGTGCCAGCAGTTCCCGACTAGCCAACTCCTACAATGAGCAGTACTTC.

The rearrangement links TRBV20-1 to TRBJ2-7; 12 bases are a match to TRBD2. V dropped 0 bases and J dropped 5; count of bases not matched to a gene: 14. The CDR3 length is 18 residues. Germline V CDR1 and CDR2: DFQATT, SNEGSKA (reference sequence). Here the CDR3 DNA reads TGCAGTGCTAGAGATGTTGGACTAGCGGGAAGGGGAAAAAACGAGCAGTACTTC. The encoded protein is CSARDVGLAGRGKNEQYF.

This clonotype was seen ten or more times. This chain connects TRBV12-3 or TRBV12-4 to TRBJ2-5, with TRBD1 identical over 9 bases. The CDR3 has 13 amino acids. V shed 8 bases, J shed 1 base, and the junction held 2 bases outside the gene matches. DNA for the CDR3: TGTGCCAGCGGGGGACAGGGCCAAGAGACCCAGTACTTC. It translates to CASGGQGQETQYF.

For this clonotype: A much larger clone is a single base away; this may be a read error. CDR3 sequence (DNA): TGTGCCAGCAGTTACCTTGGGACTAGCGGGATAGTTCGCTCCTACAATGAGCAGTACTTC. Translation: CASSYLGTSGIVRSYNEQYF. The chain couples TRBV6-6 to TRBJ2-1; 13 positions match TRBD2. TRBJ2-7 explains the end of the DNA better; the J call may be wrong. This CDR3 comprises 20 residues. Germline V gene lookup returns CDR1 MNHNY and CDR2 SVGAGI (reference sequence).

The rearrangement links TRBV7-2 to TRBJ2-3; TRBD2 is a possible D gene (7 bases). The J call may be mistaken, given a closer DNA end match to TRBJ2-7. CDR1 is SGHTA, CDR2 FQGNSA, per germline. This CDR3 is built from 15 residues. CDR3 nucleotides: TGTGCCAGCAGCCCAGGGGTAGGACTAGCCTACGAGCAGTACTTC. Translated, it gives CASSPGVGLAYEQYF.

In this sample, this clonotype turned up many times. A single base separates this from a much larger clone, so it may be a read error. This sequence joins TRBV10-3 and TRBJ2-5; D ambiguous. The CDR3 consists of 12 residues. Deletions cut 2 bases from V and 11 bases from J, with 12 bases between. The germline V gene has CDR1 ENHRY and CDR2 SYGVKD. CDR3 loop: CAISEGVDEQYF. DNA of the CDR3: TGTGCCATCAGTGAGGGGGTAGATGAGCAGTACTTC.

This chain connects TRBV15 to TRBJ1-6; D not resolved. The V end lost 0 bases, the J end lost 7 bases, and 7 bases lay between the germline ends. The CDR3 is 14 amino acids. Germline CDR1 is LNHNV and CDR2 is YYDKDF (reference sequence). CDR3 sequence: CATSRDGMNSPLHF. Written as DNA, the CDR3 is TGTGCCACCAGCAGAGATGGGATGAATTCACCCCTCCACTTT.

This clonotype was observed a handful of times. The chain is built from TRBV18 and TRBJ1-6; D is undetermined. The V gene's germline CDR1 is KGHSH and CDR2 LQKENI. The CDR3 is 12 amino acids. CDR3: CASSSYNSPLHF. CDR3 bases: TGTGCGTCGAGCTCCTATAATTCACCCCTCCACTTT. The full variable domain, in which reference TRBV18 and TRBJ1-6 provide the parts outside the CDR3, is NAGVMQNPRHLVRRRGQEARLRCSPMKGHSHVYWYRQLPEEGLKFMVYLQKENIIDESGMPKERFSAEFPKEGPSILRIQQVVRGDSAAYFCASSSYNSPLHFGNGTRLTVT.

This clonotype was seen at least ten times. The chain joins TRBV27 to TRBJ1-1; weak D call: TRBD1 (5 bases). Between the trimmed V and J ends, which lost 5 bases and 5 bases, there was a span of 21 bases. There are 16 residues in the CDR3. Germline lookup yields CDR1 MNHEY and CDR2 SMNVEV (reference sequence). Here the CDR3 DNA reads TGTGCCAGCAGTCCCACAAATCAGGGCGGGGCGACTGAAGCTTTCTTT. It translates to CASSPTNQGGATEAFF.

This rearrangement joins TRBV11-1 to TRBJ2-5; 9 nucleotides agree with TRBD1. This CDR3 has 15 residues. Trimming removed 5 bases from V and 3 bases from J; junction bases left unmatched: 7. The V gene's germline CDR1 is SGHAT and CDR2 FQDESV (reference sequence). In DNA, the CDR3 is TGTGCCAGCAGCCATGATTGGACAGGGGAAGAGACCCAGTACTTC. Protein: CASSHDWTGEETQYF.

This chain links TRBV7-3 with TRBJ2-4; TRBD2 aligns across 8 bases. CDR3 length: 14 amino acids. The germline CDR1 and CDR2 sequences are SGHTA and FQGTGA. J lost 13 bases, V lost 5 bases, and 13 bases had no gene match. In nucleotides, the CDR3 is TGTGCCAGCAGCATAGCGGGATGGGATCGGGAGCAGTACTTC. This encodes CASSIAGWDREQYF.

This clonotype occurred a few times. The chain employs TRBV7-2 and TRBJ2-5, with D tentatively TRBD2 (5 bases). The DNA end favors TRBJ2-7, so the J call may be wrong. CDR3 length: 13 amino acids. Per the germline V gene, CDR1 is SGHTA and CDR2 is FQGNSA. In DNA, the CDR3 is TGTGCCAGCAGCTTGTTGAGGGCCCACGAGCAGTACTTC. This encodes CASSLLRAHEQYF.

The chain uses TRBV20-1 and TRBJ2-5; 10 nucleotides align to TRBD2. CDR1 and CDR2 from the germline V gene are DFQATT and SNEGSKA (reference sequence). The CDR3 has 18 amino acids. J lost 2 bases, V lost 6 bases, and 18 bases had no gene match. CDR3 in amino acids: CSARSPGGLAGAQETQYF. In DNA form, the CDR3 reads TGCAGTGCCCGCTCGCCAGGTGGGCTAGCGGGGGCACAAGAGACCCAGTACTTC.

Comment on this clonotype: A read error may explain this, as a much larger clone is one base away. No conserved phenylalanine or tryptophan is present at the end of the CDR3, so a read error is the likely explanation. The limits of the CDR3 on the DNA are not certain, so only TCRdb's listed CDR3 is given. V usage is TRBV7-4 and J usage is TRBJ2-7; TRBD1, the table's D call, lacks a check against the DNA. Germline CDR1 is SGHVT and CDR2 is SQSDAQ. The CDR3 has 17 residues if both end residues are counted. The CDR3: CASSLDLDIKTGYTFGS.

V is TRBV7-6 and J is TRBJ2-3, with 10 bases identical to TRBD1. J lost 4 bases, V lost 5 bases, and 9 bases had no gene match. Germline CDR1 reads SGHVS; CDR2 reads FNYEAQ. The CDR3 totals 16 residues. In DNA form, the CDR3 reads TGTGCCAGCAGCAGAACCGGGACAGGGGACGCAGATACGCAGTATTTT. Amino acid sequence: CASSRTGTGDADTQYF.

The chain recombines TRBV24-1 with TRBJ1-5; D gene uncertain. Germline V lookup: CDR1 KGHDR, CDR2 SFDVKD. The CDR3 is 14 amino acids. V was pared by 0 bases and J by 3 bases, with 5 bases between. The CDR3 sequence is CATSDLSINQPQHF. Written as DNA, the CDR3 is TGTGCCACCAGTGATTTGAGCATCAATCAGCCCCAGCATTTT.

The V call is TRBV6-1, the J call TRBJ2-3; D gene ambiguous. CDR1 is MNHNS, CDR2 SASEGT, per germline. V lost 5 bases and J 0 bases, leaving 9 bases between the germline ends. The CDR3 spans 14 residues. CDR3 DNA: TGTGCCAGCAGTAAACTAACTAGCACAGATACGCAGTATTTT. Translation gives CASSKLTSTDTQYF.

This clonotype was found many times. The chain couples TRBV28 to TRBJ1-2; possibly TRBD1 for D (5 bases). Trimming cost V 2 bases and J 4 bases, with 8 bases left between them. The CDR3 is 13 amino acids. Germline CDR1 is MDHEN and CDR2 is SYDVKM. For the CDR3, the DNA is TGTGCCAGCAGTTTAGGGGGGGGCTATGGCTACACCTTC. Encoded protein: CASSLGGGYGYTF.

This chain connects TRBV7-2 to TRBJ2-4; D gene unclear. CDR3 length equals 12 residues. V was clipped by 2 bases and J by 7 bases, with 6 bases between them. CDR1 is SGHTA, CDR2 FQGNSA, per germline. The DNA of the CDR3 is TGTGCCAGCAGCTTAATGTACAACATTCAGTACTTC. Residues: CASSLMYNIQYF.

The table lists this clonotype with many counts. The chain recombines TRBV6-1 with TRBJ1-2, with TRBD1 as a possible D gene (6 bases). Germline-derived CDR1 and CDR2 are MNHNS and SASEGT. Trimming left V 4 bases short and J 1 base short, with 7 bases between. The CDR3 is made up of 13 amino acids. The CDR3 loop reads CASSGQDNYGYTF. The CDR3 nucleotides are TGTGCCAGCAGTGGACAGGATAACTATGGCTACACCTTC.

Many counts were recorded for this clonotype. The V gene is TRBV6-2 or TRBV6-3, the J gene TRBJ2-1, with 7 bases identical to TRBD2. J gave up 7 bases and V 0 bases, and 15 bases lay outside the gene matches. The germline gives CDR1 MNHEY, CDR2 SVGEGT. This CDR3 has 18 residues. This CDR3 reads CASSYSKGWGRRENEQFF. CDR3 nucleotide sequence: TGTGCCAGCAGTTACTCGAAAGGTTGGGGCAGGCGGGAGAATGAGCAGTTCTTC.

Turning to this clonotype: A read error is likely, as this CDR3 ends without the conserved phenylalanine or tryptophan. The genes are TRBV7-9 and TRBJ2-5, with TRBD2 matching over 7 bases. The germline V gene encodes CDR1 SEHNR and CDR2 FQNEAQ (reference sequence). V was pared by 7 bases and J by 11 bases, with 13 bases of the junction left unmatched. The CDR3 totals 13 residues. CDR3 DNA: TGTGCCAGCAAAGCGGGGTACACAGATACGCAGTACTTG. This sequence encodes CASKAGYTDTQYL.